The clone carrying this T cell receptor beta chain was picked up one time. What it recognizes is unknown. The PCR used 60 Vbeta and 13 Jbeta primers. Measured with immunoSEQ multiplex PCR; TCRdb has only the in-frame clones, and not every one. The table has approximately 100,000 clones, just over 70% seen once. The data are from a study of cytomegalovirus exposure and HLA in healthy donors. Findings of the study overall: Reportedly, TCR beta sequences accurately predicted HLA-A and HLA-B alleles in most subjects.

The sequence was collected from a boy aged 5-17 years in good health and CMV-seronegative. Sample: PBMCs.

The CDR3 DNA is TGTGCCAGCAGTTACCCAGGCAGGGCATACACCATATATTTT. The encoded protein is CASSYPGRAYTIYF. The rearrangement links TRBV28 to TRBJ1-3; tentatively, D is TRBD1 (5 bases). Trimming shortened V by 4 bases and J by 8 bases, and 15 bases separated the two germline ends. This CDR3 comprises 14 residues. Germline-derived CDR1 and CDR2 are MDHEN and SYDVKM.